This TCR beta chain was recorded in a study of blood T cells in healthy people across ages. Healthy individuals of Caucasian origin from Russia, aged roughly 6 to 95, served as donors. The second PCR ran about 6 to 12 cycles with a sample-barcoded 5' primer and J-beta primers. TCRdb recomputed calls from the 5' RACE reads with MiXCR, one row per CDR3 protein. The top ten hold approximately 10% of the sample, which has roughly 1.7 million distinct CDR3 sequences, roughly 32% seen once. This CDR3 region has 17 residues. Per germline, CDR1 MGHRA and CDR2 YSYEKL. Trimming removed 3 bases from V and 5 bases from J, with 19 bases in between.

This receptor was obtained from a woman in her 30s in good health. V and J are TRBV4-1 and TRBJ2-2; TRBD2 is a possible D gene (6 bases). Sequencing input: blood. CDR3 DNA: TGCGCCAGCAGCCAGTACCAGGGAGCACGGGGGACCGGGGAGCTGTTTTTT. This codes for CASSQYQGARGTGELFF.